The source of this TCR beta chain is a study of cytomegalovirus exposure and HLA in healthy donors. Overall study results and limits: In a later analysis, a missense DCLRE1C variant was linked to TCR beta V- and J-gene trimming. An observed cluster of highly shared sequence variants was recorded as a likely sequencing artifact.

With regard to this clone: Antigen: not known.

Vbeta (60) and Jbeta (13) primers were used in the PCR. Sequencing was performed with immunoSEQ multiplex PCR; in TCRdb, only in-frame clones are kept and a portion is missing. The sample holds about 120,000 clones, about 80% seen once. The CDR3 covers 15 residues. Germline V gene lookup returns CDR1 SGHNT and CDR2 YYREEE (reference sequence). V lost 4 bases, J lost 1 base, and 14 bases lay in between. The origin of this receptor is a human donor in good health. The chain links TRBV5-4 to TRBJ1-1, with TRBD1 as a possible D gene (6 bases). The sample was PBMCs. The CDR3 region has the DNA TGTGCCAGCAGCGCCCTCGGGGGGCCGAACACTGAAGCTTTCTTT. Its translation: CASSALGGPNTEAFF.